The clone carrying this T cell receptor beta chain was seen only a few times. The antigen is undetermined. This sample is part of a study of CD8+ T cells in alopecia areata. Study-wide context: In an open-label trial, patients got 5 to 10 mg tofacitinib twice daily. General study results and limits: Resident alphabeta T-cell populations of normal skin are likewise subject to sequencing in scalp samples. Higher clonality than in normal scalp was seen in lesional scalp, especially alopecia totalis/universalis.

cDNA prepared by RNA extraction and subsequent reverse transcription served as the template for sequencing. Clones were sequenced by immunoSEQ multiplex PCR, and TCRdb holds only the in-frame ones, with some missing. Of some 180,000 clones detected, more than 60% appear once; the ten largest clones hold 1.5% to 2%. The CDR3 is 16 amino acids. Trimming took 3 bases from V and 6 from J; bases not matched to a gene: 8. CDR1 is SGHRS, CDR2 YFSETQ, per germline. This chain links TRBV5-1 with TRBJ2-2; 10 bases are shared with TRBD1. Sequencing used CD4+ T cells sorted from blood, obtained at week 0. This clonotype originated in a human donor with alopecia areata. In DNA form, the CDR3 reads TGCGCCAGCAGCTCCGGGACAGGGGTAGTGGCCGGGGAGCTGTTTTTT. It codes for CASSSGTGVVAGELFF.